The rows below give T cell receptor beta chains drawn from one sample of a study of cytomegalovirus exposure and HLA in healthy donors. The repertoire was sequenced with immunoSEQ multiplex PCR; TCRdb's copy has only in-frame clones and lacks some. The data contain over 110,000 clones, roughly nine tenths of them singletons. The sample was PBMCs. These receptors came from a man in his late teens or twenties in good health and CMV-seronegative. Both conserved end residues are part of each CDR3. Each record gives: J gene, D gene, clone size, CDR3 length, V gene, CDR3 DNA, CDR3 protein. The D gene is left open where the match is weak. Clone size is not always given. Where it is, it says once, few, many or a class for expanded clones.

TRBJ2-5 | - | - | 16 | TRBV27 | TGTGCCAGCAGTTTAATCGGTCAGGGGACCCAAGAGACCCAGTACTTC | CASSLIGQGTQETQYF
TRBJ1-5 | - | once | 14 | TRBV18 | TGTGCCAGCTCACAGGTTGGGGCTAATCAGCCCCAGCATTTT | CASSQVGANQPQHF
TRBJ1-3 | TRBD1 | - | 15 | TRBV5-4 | TGTGCCAGCAGCTTCGGGACAGATGGAGGAAACACCATATATTTT | CASSFGTDGGNTIYF
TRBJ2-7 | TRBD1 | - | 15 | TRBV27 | TGTGCCAGCAGTACGACAGGGGGCTTGACCTACGAGCAGTACTTC | CASSTTGGLTYEQYF
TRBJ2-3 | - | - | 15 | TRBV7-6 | TGTGCCAGCAGCCTCCGGGAAGCTAGCACAGATACGCAGTATTTT | CASSLREASTDTQYF
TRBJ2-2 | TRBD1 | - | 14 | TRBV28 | TGTGCCACCGGTGGGACAGGGAGAACCGGGGAGCTGTTTTTT | CATGGTGRTGELFF
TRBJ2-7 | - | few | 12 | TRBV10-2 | TGCGCCAGCAGTGCTAGTGGCTTTGAGCAGTACTTC | CASSASGFEQYF
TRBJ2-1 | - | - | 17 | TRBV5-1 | TGCGCCAGCAGCCGACCACAGGGAGGGGACTCCTACAATGAGCAGTTCTTC | CASSRPQGGDSYNEQFF
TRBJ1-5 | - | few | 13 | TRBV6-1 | TGTGCCAGCAGTGATGCTCCCAGGGGTTCACAGCATTTT | CASSDAPRGSQHF
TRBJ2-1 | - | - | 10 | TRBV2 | TGTGCCAGCAAGCAGACTAAGCAGTTCTTC | CASKQTKQFF
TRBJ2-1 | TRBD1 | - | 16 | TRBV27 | TGTGCCAGCAGTGACGCACCCAGGGGGCTCTACAATGAGCAGTTCTTC | CASSDAPRGLYNEQFF
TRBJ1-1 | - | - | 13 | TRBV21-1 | TGTGCCAGCAGCAGAGGAAAGAACACTGAAGCTTTCTTT | CASSRGKNTEAFF
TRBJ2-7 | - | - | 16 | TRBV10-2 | TGCGCCAGCAGCCCCCCGAACAGCGGGCGCTCCTACGAGCAGTACTTC | CASSPPNSGRSYEQYF
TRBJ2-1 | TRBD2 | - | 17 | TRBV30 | TGTGCCTGGAGTGGGCCGGGAGGGCCCCCGGGGTTGAATGAGCAGTTCTTC | CAWSGPGGPPGLNEQFF
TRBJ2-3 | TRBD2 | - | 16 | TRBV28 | TGTGCCAGCAGGGGGACTAGCGGGACTAGCACAGATACGCAGTATTTT | CASRGTSGTSTDTQYF
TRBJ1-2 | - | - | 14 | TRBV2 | TGTGCCAGCAGGATGGACAAAATTAACTATGGCTACACCTTC | CASRMDKINYGYTF
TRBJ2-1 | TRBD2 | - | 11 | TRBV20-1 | TGCAGTGCTGTCGGGACTAGCGGCCAGTTCTTC | CSAVGTSGQFF
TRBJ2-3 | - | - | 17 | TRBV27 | TGTGCCAGCAGTTTTACCCCGGACTCCACTCACACAGATACGCAGTATTTT | CASSFTPDSTHTDTQYF
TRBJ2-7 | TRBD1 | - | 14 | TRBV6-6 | TGTGCCAGCAGTTACTCAGGGGGCGGATACGAGCAGTACTTC | CASSYSGGGYEQYF
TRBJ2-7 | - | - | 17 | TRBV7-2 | TGTGCCAGCAGCTCGAACCCTTTAGCGGCCATCTCCTACGAGCAGTACTTC | CASSSNPLAAISYEQYF
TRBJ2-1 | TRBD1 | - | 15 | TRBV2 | TGTGCCAGCACTCCGATCAGGGGGTCCTACAATGAGCAGTTCTTC | CASTPIRGSYNEQFF
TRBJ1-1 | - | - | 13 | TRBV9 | TGTGCCAGCAGCGTACACACGAACACTGAAGCTTTCTTT | CASSVHTNTEAFF
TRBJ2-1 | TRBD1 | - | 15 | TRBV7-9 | TGTGCCAGCAGCTTCGACGGGACAGAATACAATGAGCAGTTCTTC | CASSFDGTEYNEQFF
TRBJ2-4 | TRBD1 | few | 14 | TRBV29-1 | TGCAGCGTTTCCCGGGACAGGGCAGGAAACATTCAGTACTTC | CSVSRDRAGNIQYF
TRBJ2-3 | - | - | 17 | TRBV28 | TGTGCCAGCAGTTTGTTCCCCTGGGACACCAGCACAGATACGCAGTATTTT | CASSLFPWDTSTDTQYF
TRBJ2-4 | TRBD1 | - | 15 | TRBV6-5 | TGTGCCAGCAGTAAACAGACAGGGGGCAAAAACATTCAGTACTTC | CASSKQTGGKNIQYF
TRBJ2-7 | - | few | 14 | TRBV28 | TGTGCCAGCAGTTTGGGGCAGGGTTTGGGCGAGCAGTACTTC | CASSLGQGLGEQYF
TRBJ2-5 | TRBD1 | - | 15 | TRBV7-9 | TGTGCCAGCAGCAAAATTACAGGGGACCAAGAGACCCAGTACTTC | CASSKITGDQETQYF
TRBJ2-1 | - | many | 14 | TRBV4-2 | TGTGCCAGCAGCCAAGCGGGACACAACAATGAGCAGTTCTTC | CASSQAGHNNEQFF
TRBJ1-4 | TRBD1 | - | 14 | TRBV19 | TGTGCCAGTAGTCCAGGACAGGGAAATGAAAAACTGTTTTTT | CASSPGQGNEKLFF
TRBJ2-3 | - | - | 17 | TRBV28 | TGTGCCAGCAGTTTCGGTGATGGACTTTTAAACACAGATACGCAGTATTTT | CASSFGDGLLNTDTQYF
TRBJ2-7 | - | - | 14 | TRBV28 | TGTGCCAGCAGTCGAAGGGGGAGCTCCTACGAGCAGTACTTC | CASSRRGSSYEQYF
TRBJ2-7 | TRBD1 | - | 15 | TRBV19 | TGTGCCAGTAGTCAAGGACAGGGACCATCCTACGAGCAGTACTTC | CASSQGQGPSYEQYF
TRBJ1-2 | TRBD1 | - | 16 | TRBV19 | TGTGCCAGCTGGGGACAGGGGCGATTCCAAAACTATGGCTACACCTTC | CASWGQGRFQNYGYTF
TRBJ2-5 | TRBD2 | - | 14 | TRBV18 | TGTGCCAGCTCGGGACTAGCGGCAAAAGAGACCCAGTACTTC | CASSGLAAKETQYF
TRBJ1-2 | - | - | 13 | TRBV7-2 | TGTGCCAGCAGCTTGGAACGGGACTATGGCTACACCTTC | CASSLERDYGYTF
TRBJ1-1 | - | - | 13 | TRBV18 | TGTGCCAGCTCAGAGACAGGTGATAACGTAGCTTTCTTT | CASSETGDNVAFF
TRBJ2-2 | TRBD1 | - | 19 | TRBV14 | TGTGCCAGCAGCCAGAATCGGGACAGAGATACCGCGAACACCGGGGAGCTGTTTTTT | CASSQNRDRDTANTGELFF
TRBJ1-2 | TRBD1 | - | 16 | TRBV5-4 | TGTGCCAGCAGCTTCTCACAGGGGGTGATTGACTATGGCTACACCTTC | CASSFSQGVIDYGYTF
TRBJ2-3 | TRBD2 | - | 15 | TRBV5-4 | TGTGCCAGCAGCCTAAAAGCGGGAGGGGCAGATACGCAGTATTTT | CASSLKAGGADTQYF
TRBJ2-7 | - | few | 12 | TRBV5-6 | TGTGCCAGCAGCTTGGTAGCGTACGAGCAGTACTTC | CASSLVAYEQYF
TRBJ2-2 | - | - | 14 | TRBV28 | TGTGCCAGCAGTTTGACTACTCGGACCGGGGAGCTGTTTTTT | CASSLTTRTGELFF
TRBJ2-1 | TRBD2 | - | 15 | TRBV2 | TGTGCCAGCAGTGAAGAACTAGCGGGAGTAAATAAGCAGTTCTTC | CASSEELAGVNKQFF
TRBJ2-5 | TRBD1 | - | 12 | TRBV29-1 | TGCAGCGCCTGGACAGGGCAAGAGACCCAGTACTTC | CSAWTGQETQYF
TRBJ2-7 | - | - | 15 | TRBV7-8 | TGTGCCAGCAGCTTCACTACAGGGCTACTCTACGAGCAGTACTTC | CASSFTTGLLYEQYF
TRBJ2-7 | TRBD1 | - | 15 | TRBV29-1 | TGCAGCGTAAACGACAGGGGCCTCAGGGGCTACGAGCAGTACTTC | CSVNDRGLRGYEQYF
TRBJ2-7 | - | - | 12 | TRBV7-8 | TGTGCCAGCAGCTCGCAGGGGTACGAGCAGTACTTC | CASSSQGYEQYF
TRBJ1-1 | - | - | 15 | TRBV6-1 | TGTGCCAGCGCTACAGGGTTTTCCCTGAACACTGAAGCTTTCTTT | CASATGFSLNTEAFF
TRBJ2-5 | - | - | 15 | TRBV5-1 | TGCGCCAGCAGCTTGGTTGGTAGCGGAGGAGAGACCCAGTACTTC | CASSLVGSGGETQYF
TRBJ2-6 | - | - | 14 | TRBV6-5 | TGTGCCAGCAATCCCTTCTCTGGGGCCAACGTCCTGACTTTC | CASNPFSGANVLTF
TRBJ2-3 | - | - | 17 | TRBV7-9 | TGTGCCAGCAGCCCGAGCGGGTGGGGGATGGACACAGATACGCAGTATTTT | CASSPSGWGMDTDTQYF
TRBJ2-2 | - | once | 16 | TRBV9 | TGTGCCAGCAGCGTCGGACGGGGGGCCTTCACCGGGGAGCTGTTTTTT | CASSVGRGAFTGELFF
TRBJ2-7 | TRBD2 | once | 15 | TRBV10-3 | TGTGCCACCCTTACCACTAGCGGGCCCTCCTACGAGCAGTACTTC | CATLTTSGPSYEQYF